These 19 T cell receptor beta chains originate from one sample sequenced in a study of regulatory T cells in long-lasting Graves disease. The sample's time point: newly diagnosed GD, antithyroid drugs for less than 3 months. Extracted PBMC RNA gave rise to the TCR library. The authors built TCR beta libraries using iRepertoire HTBI primers and Arm-PCR of CDR3 regions. A single record per CDR3 protein comes from TCRdb applying MiXCR to the multiplex PCR reads. This sample carries 550,000 to 650,000 distinct CDR3 sequences, around 16% of them seen once, and the ten largest clones take approximately 12%. This sample also belongs to another study, concerning T cells in Graves' hyperthyroidism and ophthalmopathy.

Sequencing used peripheral blood mononuclear cells (PBMCs), obtained at new diagnosis, from a patient treated with antithyroid drugs. These receptors were obtained from a man younger than 30 with Graves disease.

Only a few counts were recorded for this clonotype. The chain has TRBV29-1 and TRBJ2-2; TRBD2 aligns across 7 bases. V was clipped by 6 bases and J by 2 bases; unmatched bases: 9. This CDR3 contains 15 residues. Germline CDR1 reads SQVTM; CDR2 reads ANQGSEA. In DNA, the CDR3 is TGCAGCGTCGAGGACCTAGCGGCTAACACCGGGGAGCTGTTTTTT. Translating gives CSVEDLAANTGELFF.

This clonotype has more than one count but fewer than ten. The chain uses TRBV4-1 and TRBJ1-2; TRBD1 aligns across 8 bases. This CDR3 comprises 16 residues. V lost 1 base to trimming and J lost 4 bases; unmatched junction nucleotides: 8. The V gene's germline CDR1 is MGHRA and CDR2 YSYEKL. The chain's CDR3 is CASSQVRVTGVYGYTF. CDR3 sequence (DNA): TGCGCCAGCAGCCAAGTGCGGGTGACAGGGGTCTATGGCTACACCTTC.

The chain combines TRBV20-1 with TRBJ1-1, with 9 nucleotides matching TRBD1. The V and J ends lost 4 bases and 0 bases, in that order; junction bases with no gene match: 9. CDR3 length equals 16 residues. The germline gives CDR1 DFQATT, CDR2 SNEGSKA (reference sequence). Here the CDR3 DNA reads TGCAGTGCTACTCAATCCGGACAGGGGTTGAACACTGAAGCTTTCTTT. Translation: CSATQSGQGLNTEAFF.

This clonotype has ten or more counts. V gene TRBV7-9 combines with J gene TRBJ2-5; 8 positions agree with TRBD1. CDR1 and CDR2 (germline): SEHNR, FQNEAQ (reference sequence). V lost 6 bases to trimming and J lost 5 bases; unmatched junction nucleotides: 11. The CDR3 runs 15 residues. The CDR3 sequence: CASRRGTTGEETQYF. For the CDR3, the DNA is TGTGCCAGCAGAAGGGGAACGACAGGGGAGGAGACCCAGTACTTC.

This clonotype has a handful of counts. This chain uses TRBV7-9 with TRBJ2-1; the match to TRBD1 covers 7 bases. This CDR3 is 13 amino acids long. With 6 bases clipped from V and 8 bases from J, the junction kept 7 bases outside the gene matches. Germline CDR1 is SEHNR and CDR2 is FQNEAQ (reference sequence). The CDR3 sequence: CASSPDRDDEQFF. The CDR3, as DNA: TGTGCCAGCAGTCCTGACAGGGACGATGAGCAGTTCTTC.

This clonotype occurred many times. The chain links TRBV7-3 to TRBJ1-2, with a weak D call TRBD1 (6 bases). This CDR3 is 13 amino acids long. Looked up from germline, CDR1 is SGHTA and CDR2 is FQGTGA. Trimming took 5 bases from V and 3 from J, leaving 10 bases between them. This CDR3 reads CASSKGGDYGYTF. The CDR3 DNA is TGTGCCAGCAGCAAAGGGGGGGACTATGGCTACACCTTC.

The V call is TRBV14, the J call TRBJ2-7, with D hard to call. Germline V gene lookup returns CDR1 SGHDN and CDR2 FVKESK. This CDR3 spans 13 amino acids. Trimming took off 5 bases at V and 1 base at J, with 9 bases between the two ends. In nucleotides, the CDR3 is TGTGCCAGCAGCGCTCAGGTTTCCTACGAGCAGTACTTC. It translates to CASSAQVSYEQYF.

Many counts were recorded for this clonotype. V gene TRBV27 combines with J gene TRBJ2-7; D is uncertain. Trimming removed 8 bases at V and 1 base at J, with 18 bases between. In germline, CDR1 is MNHEY, CDR2 SMNVEV (reference sequence). The CDR3 runs 15 residues. The CDR3 DNA sequence: TGTGCCAGCCGTCCTGGGCCCGCGGAGTCCTACGAGCAGTACTTC. Translating gives CASRPGPAESYEQYF.

This clonotype showed up many times. V gene TRBV12-3 or TRBV12-4 combines with J gene TRBJ2-7; 8 bases fit TRBD1. V dropped 3 bases and J dropped 5; count of bases not matched to a gene: 3. This CDR3 is built from 13 residues. CDR3 sequence reads: CASSFLQGDEQYF. The CDR3 DNA reads as TGTGCCAGCAGTTTCCTACAGGGGGACGAGCAGTACTTC.

This clonotype was seen a handful of times. The rearrangement joins TRBV20-1 to TRBJ2-1, with TRBD2 as a possible D gene (5 bases). The germline CDR1 and CDR2 sequences are DFQATT and SNEGSKA (reference sequence). The V end was cut by 1 base, the J end by 8 bases, with 18 bases between. The CDR3 is 15 residues long. The CDR3 region has the DNA TGCAGTGCTAGAGGTTCCCGAGGACCCGGGGATGAGCAGTTCTTC. Residues: CSARGSRGPGDEQFF.

The chain is built from TRBV6-5 and TRBJ2-7, with D possibly TRBD1 on 6 matching bases. The germline gives CDR1 MNHEY, CDR2 SVGAGI. The CDR3 spans 15 residues. V dropped 2 bases and J dropped 6 bases, with 17 bases sitting between them. CDR3 amino acids: CASSYGGTGTSEQYF. The DNA for the CDR3 is TGTGCCAGCAGTTACGGTGGGACCGGGACATCCGAGCAGTACTTC.

With regard to this clonotype: One base away lies a much larger clone, so this may be a sequencing read error. The genes are TRBV5-1 and TRBJ2-7; TRBD2 matches at 7 bases. The CDR3 contains 16 residues. From germline, CDR1 is SGHRS and CDR2 YFSETQ. V lost 0 bases to trimming and J lost 2 bases; unmatched junction nucleotides: 8. The CDR3 nucleotides are TGCGCCAGCAGCTTGGGGGGGACTAACGGTACCTACGAGCAGTACTTC. This codes for CASSLGGTNGTYEQYF.

This clonotype was found many times. The chain has TRBV24-1 and TRBJ1-2; weak D call: TRBD1 (6 bases). The V gene's germline CDR1 is KGHDR and CDR2 SFDVKD. The CDR3 sequence is 15 residues long. Deletions cut 2 bases from V and 4 bases from J, with 13 bases between. The CDR3 DNA is TGTGCCACCAGTGATTCGGGGGGCTTTGGCTATGGCTACACCTTC. As protein: CATSDSGGFGYGYTF.

This clonotype has a count of ten or more. The chain combines TRBV7-8 with TRBJ2-7; D may be TRBD1 or TRBD2 (6 bases each). This CDR3 is built from 17 residues. V lost 2 bases and J lost 5, with 22 bases in between. CDR1 SGHVS and CDR2 FQNEAQ come from the germline V gene. CDR3 DNA: TGTGCCAGCAGCTTAAAACCAAGAGGGGGGTCGATGGACGAGCAGTACTTC. Translation: CASSLKPRGGSMDEQYF.

This clonotype was seen repeatedly, ten times or more. This chain uses TRBV20-1 with TRBJ2-3; no definite D call. The V and J ends lost 0 bases and 2 bases respectively, with 12 bases between them. CDR1 and CDR2 from the germline V gene are DFQATT and SNEGSKA (reference sequence). This CDR3 spans 15 amino acids. As DNA, the CDR3 is TGCAGTGCTAGAGATCTATCGGACCACACAGATACGCAGTATTTT. Its protein is CSARDLSDHTDTQYF.

A few counts support this clonotype. The genes are TRBV6-4 and TRBJ1-5; the match to TRBD1 covers 12 bases. Germline CDR1 and CDR2: MRHNA and SNTAGT. The CDR3 spans 17 residues. The V gene end was trimmed by 5 bases and the J gene end by 6 bases; junction bases not matched to a gene: 11. This chain's CDR3 is CASSPPGTGGSVQPQHF. The CDR3 nucleotides read TGTGCCAGCAGTCCCCCCGGGACAGGGGGCTCGGTTCAGCCCCAGCATTTT.

This sequence joins TRBV28 and TRBJ1-2; D gene uncertain. Germline loops: CDR1 MDHEN, CDR2 SYDVKM. This CDR3 region has 11 residues. Trimming shortened V by 8 bases and J by 8 bases, and 12 bases separated the two germline ends. The CDR3 here is CASQVEGGYTF. The CDR3 DNA is TGTGCCAGCCAGGTTGAGGGCGGCTACACCTTC.

This clonotype has a count of ten or more. The genes are TRBV28 and TRBJ1-1; D not certain. The CDR3 sequence is 10 residues long. The V end was cut by 5 bases, the J end by 11 bases, with 9 bases between. The germline gives CDR1 MDHEN, CDR2 SYDVKM. Here the CDR3 reads CASSKIVAFF. CDR3 sequence (DNA): TGTGCCAGCAGTAAAATAGTGGCTTTCTTT.

The V and J genes are TRBV6-1 and TRBJ1-6, with D possibly TRBD1 on 6 matching bases. V was shortened by 6 bases and J by 5 bases, with 14 bases between the two germline ends. CDR1 is MNHNS and CDR2 is SASEGT in the germline V gene. The CDR3 length is 15 residues. The CDR3 DNA follows: TGTGCCAGCAGCCCTTGGACAGAACATAATTCACCCCTCCACTTT. Its protein is CASSPWTEHNSPLHF.